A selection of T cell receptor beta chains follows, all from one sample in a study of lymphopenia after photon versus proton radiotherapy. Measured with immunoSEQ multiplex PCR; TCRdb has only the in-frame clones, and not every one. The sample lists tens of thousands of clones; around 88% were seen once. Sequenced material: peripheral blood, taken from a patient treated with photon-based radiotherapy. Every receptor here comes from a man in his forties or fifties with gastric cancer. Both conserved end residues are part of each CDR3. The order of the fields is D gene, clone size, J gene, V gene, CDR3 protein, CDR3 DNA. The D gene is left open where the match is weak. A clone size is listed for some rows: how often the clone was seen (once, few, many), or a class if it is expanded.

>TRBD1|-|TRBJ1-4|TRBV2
CASSARGVTNEKLFF
TGTGCCAGCAGTGCCAGGGGGGTCACTAATGAAAAACTGTTTTTT
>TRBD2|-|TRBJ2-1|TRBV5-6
CASSFGLAGYSEQFF
TGTGCCAGCAGCTTTGGGCTAGCGGGGTACAGTGAGCAGTTCTTC
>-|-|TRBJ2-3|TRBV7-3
CASSFGGWTDTQYF
TGTGCCAGCAGCTTCGGGGGATGGACAGATACGCAGTATTTT
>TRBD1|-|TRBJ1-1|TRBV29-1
CSVNRGPTEAFF
TGCAGCGTTAACAGGGGGCCGACTGAAGCTTTCTTT
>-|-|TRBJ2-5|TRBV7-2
CASSRGGRLETQYF
TGTGCCAGCAGCCGAGGGGGGAGACTAGAGACCCAGTACTTC
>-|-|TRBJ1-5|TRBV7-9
CASSLAGDQPQHF
TGTGCCAGCAGCTTAGCAGGAGATCAGCCCCAGCATTTT
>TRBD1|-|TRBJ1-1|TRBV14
CASSHRVGQDTEAFF
TGTGCCAGCAGCCACAGGGTCGGACAGGACACTGAAGCTTTCTTT
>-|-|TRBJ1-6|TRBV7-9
CASSDTWNSPLHF
TGTGCCAGCAGCGATACATGGAATTCACCCCTCCACTTT
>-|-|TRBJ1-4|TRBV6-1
CASRAVTANEKLFF
TGTGCCAGCAGGGCAGTAACGGCTAATGAAAAACTGTTTTTT
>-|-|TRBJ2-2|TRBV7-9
CASSFGGNAAGELFF
TGTGCCAGCAGCTTCGGGGGAAACGCGGCCGGGGAGCTGTTTTTT
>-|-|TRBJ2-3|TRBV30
CAWIGMGSLDTQYF
TGTGCCTGGATCGGGATGGGGTCATTAGATACGCAGTATTTT
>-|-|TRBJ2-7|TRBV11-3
CASSPDNYEQYF
TGTGCCAGCAGCCCGGACAACTACGAGCAGTACTTC
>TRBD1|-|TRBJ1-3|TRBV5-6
CASSSTGVGNTIYF
TGTGCCAGCAGCTCGACAGGGGTCGGAAACACCATATATTTT
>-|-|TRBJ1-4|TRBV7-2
CASSLVGGGYANEKLFF
TGTGCCAGCAGTTTAGTTGGGGGAGGTTATGCTAATGAAAAACTGTTTTTT
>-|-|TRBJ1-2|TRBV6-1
CASSDAGDGYTF
TGTGCCAGCAGTGACGCAGGGGATGGCTACACCTTC
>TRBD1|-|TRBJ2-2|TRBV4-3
CASSQDLDRATGELFF
TGCGCCAGCAGCCAAGATCTCGACAGGGCCACCGGGGAGCTGTTTTTT
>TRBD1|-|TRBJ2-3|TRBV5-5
CASSLGLGQGVLTDTQYF
TGTGCCAGCAGCTTGGGGTTGGGACAGGGGGTCTTGACAGATACGCAGTATTTT
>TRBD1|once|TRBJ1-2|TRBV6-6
CASSYSTTTGGGYTF
TGTGCCAGCAGTTACTCGACGACGACAGGGGGTGGCTACACCTTC
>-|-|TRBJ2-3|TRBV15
CATSSWTAGDTQYF
TGTGCCACCAGCAGCTGGACGGCTGGGGATACGCAGTATTTT
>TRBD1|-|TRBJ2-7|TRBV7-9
CASSRFGQGLSSYEQYF
TGTGCCAGCAGCCGATTCGGACAGGGTTTGAGCTCCTACGAGCAGTACTTC
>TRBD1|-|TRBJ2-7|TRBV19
CASSIPGQAYEQYF
TGTGCCAGTAGTATCCCCGGACAGGCCTACGAGCAGTACTTC
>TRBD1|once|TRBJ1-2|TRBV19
CATTRDRESGRYGYTF
TGTGCCACCACCCGGGACAGGGAGAGCGGTCGTTATGGCTACACCTTC
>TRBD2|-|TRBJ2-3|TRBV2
CATQAGSTDTQYF
TGTGCCACCCAAGCGGGGAGCACAGATACGCAGTATTTT
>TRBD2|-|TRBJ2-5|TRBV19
CASSWTAGGPVETQYF
TGTGCCAGTAGTTGGACAGCGGGGGGGCCGGTGGAGACCCAGTACTTC
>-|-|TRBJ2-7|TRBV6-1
CASSPGHSSHEQYF
TGTGCCAGCAGCCCGGGTCACTCTTCCCACGAGCAGTACTTC
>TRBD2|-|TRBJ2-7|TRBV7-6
CASARGGDLGEQYF
TGTGCCAGCGCCCGGGGAGGGGATTTGGGCGAGCAGTACTTC
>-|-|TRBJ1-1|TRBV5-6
CASSLRANTEAFF
TGTGCCAGCAGCCTCAGAGCTAACACTGAAGCTTTCTTT
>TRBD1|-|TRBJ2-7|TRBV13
CASSRNRGGNEQYF
TGTGCCAGCAGCCGGAACAGGGGTGGCAACGAGCAGTACTTC
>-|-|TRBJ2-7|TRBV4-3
CASSQDSTGHEQYF
TGCGCCAGCAGCCAAGATAGTACGGGCCACGAGCAGTACTTC
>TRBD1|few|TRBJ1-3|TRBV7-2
CASSLAGQGRSTIYF
TGTGCCAGCAGCTTAGCGGGACAGGGCAGAAGCACCATATATTTT
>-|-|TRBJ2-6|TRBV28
CASSLQASGANVLTF
TGTGCCAGCAGCCTCCAAGCCTCTGGGGCCAACGTCCTGACTTTC
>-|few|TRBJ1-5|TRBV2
CASRMFAGSNQPQHF
TGTGCCAGCAGAATGTTTGCGGGTAGCAATCAGCCCCAGCATTTT
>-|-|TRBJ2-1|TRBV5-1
CASSLAGPTSGEQFF
TGCGCCAGCAGCTTGGCAGGTCCAACATCGGGTGAGCAGTTCTTC
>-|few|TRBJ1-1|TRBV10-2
CASSEGFRMNTEAFF
TGCGCCAGCAGTGAAGGGTTTAGGATGAACACTGAAGCTTTCTTT
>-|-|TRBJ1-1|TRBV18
CASSPRRNTEAFF
TGTGCCAGCTCACCACGGCGGAACACTGAAGCTTTCTTT
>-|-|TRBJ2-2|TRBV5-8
CASSFGLPTGELFF
TGTGCCAGCAGCTTCGGACTACCCACCGGGGAGCTGTTTTTT
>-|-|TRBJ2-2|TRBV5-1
CASSSPGDSEGTGELFF
TGCGCCAGCAGCTCCCCGGGTGACAGCGAGGGCACCGGGGAGCTGTTTTTT
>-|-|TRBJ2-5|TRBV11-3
CASSLSGQETQYF
TGTGCCAGCAGCTTAAGCGGACAAGAGACCCAGTACTTC
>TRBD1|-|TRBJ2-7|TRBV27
CASSLTGGAGGEQYF
TGTGCCAGCAGTTTGACAGGGGGGGCGGGTGGCGAGCAGTACTTC
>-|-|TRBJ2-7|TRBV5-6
CASSLDPGEQYF
TGTGCCAGCAGCTTAGACCCCGGGGAGCAGTACTTC
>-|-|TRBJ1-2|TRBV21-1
CASSIQGANYGYTF
TGTGCCAGCAGTATACAGGGAGCTAACTATGGCTACACCTTC
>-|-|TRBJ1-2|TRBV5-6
CASSLRGGFSFYGYTF
TGTGCCAGCAGCTTGCGCGGGGGATTCTCCTTCTATGGCTACACCTTC
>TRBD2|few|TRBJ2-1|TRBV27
CASSLSGGAGGEQFF
TGTGCCAGCAGTTTAAGCGGGGGGGCCGGCGGAGAGCAGTTCTTC
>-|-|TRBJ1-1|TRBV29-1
CSVWITVNTEAFF
TGCAGCGTCTGGATAACAGTGAACACTGAAGCTTTCTTT
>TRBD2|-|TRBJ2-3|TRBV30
CAWSEASGFTDTQYF
TGTGCCTGGAGTGAGGCTAGCGGATTCACAGATACGCAGTATTTT
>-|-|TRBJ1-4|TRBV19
CASRYKAANEKLFF
TGTGCCAGTAGATACAAGGCGGCGAATGAAAAACTGTTTTTT
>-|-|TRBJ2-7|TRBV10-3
CAITTDSYEQYF
TGTGCCATCACTACCGACAGCTACGAGCAGTACTTC
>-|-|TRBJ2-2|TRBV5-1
CASSLGQGGTGELFF
TGCGCCAGCAGCTTGGGTCAGGGAGGAACCGGGGAGCTGTTTTTT
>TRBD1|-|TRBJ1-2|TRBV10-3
CAISDLTGENGGYTF
TGTGCCATCAGTGACCTTACAGGGGAGAACGGTGGCTACACCTTC
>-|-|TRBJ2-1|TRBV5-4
CASSAGGGPTQSAYNEQFF
TGTGCCAGCAGCGCCGGGGGAGGACCGACCCAGAGTGCCTACAATGAGCAGTTCTTC
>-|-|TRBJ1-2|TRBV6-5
CASTPGLQGNYGYTF
TGTGCCAGCACCCCGGGCTTGCAGGGAAACTATGGCTACACCTTC
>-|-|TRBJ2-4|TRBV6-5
CASSPGGGNIQYF
TGTGCCAGCAGTCCCGGTGGGGGAAACATTCAGTACTTC
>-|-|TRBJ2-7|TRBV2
CASSTTTDPVVYEQYF
TGTGCCAGCAGCACGACGACAGACCCGGTGGTCTACGAGCAGTACTTC
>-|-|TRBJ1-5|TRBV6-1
CASRSGSGNQPQHF
TGTGCCAGCAGATCCGGGAGTGGCAATCAGCCCCAGCATTTT
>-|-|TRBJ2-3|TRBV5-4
CASGPSHTQYF
TGTGCCAGCGGCCCCTCTCATACGCAGTATTTT
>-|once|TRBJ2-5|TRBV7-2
CASSSHTGLSQETQYF
TGTGCCAGCAGTTCTCACACCGGACTATCACAAGAGACCCAGTACTTC
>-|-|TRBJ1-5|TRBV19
CASSIGQGNQPQHF
TGTGCCAGTAGTATCGGCCAGGGCAATCAGCCCCAGCATTTT
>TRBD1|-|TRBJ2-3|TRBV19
CASTLDRTTDTQYF
TGTGCCAGTACCCTGGACAGGACCACAGATACGCAGTATTTT
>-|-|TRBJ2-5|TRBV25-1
CASRKPAAETQYF
TGTGCCAGCAGGAAACCGGCGGCTGAGACCCAGTACTTC